The entry below gives a single T cell receptor (beta chain) sequence along with its context. Here immunoSEQ multiplex PCR was the method, and the copy in TCRdb shows in-frame clones only, minus some. Counted here are about 120,000 clones, more than 70% occurring once; the ten biggest clones make up about 6%. This sample is drawn from a study of T cell responses to AZD1222 COVID-19 vaccine. Germline CDR1 reads SGDLS; CDR2 reads YYNGEE. CDR3 length equals 16 residues. Deletions cut 3 bases from V and 7 bases from J, with 22 bases between. The rearrangement joins TRBV9 to TRBJ1-2; D gene unclear. The receptor was derived from an adult who received the AZD1222 COVID-19 vaccine. The input for sequencing was peripheral blood, taken 28 days after the second AZD1222 dose. The DNA for the CDR3 is TGTGCCAGCAGCGATCCGGGGAATCGGGCCGGATTTGGCTACACCTTC. Translated, it gives CASSDPGNRAGFGYTF.